The sequence of this TCR beta chain was determined in a study of Tregs in tolerant kidney transplant recipients. For the study at large: The nonmyeloablative bone marrow transplants came from related graft donors, with transient mixed chimerism.

V lost 6 bases to trimming and J lost 3 bases, with 9 bases between them. CDR1 MNHNS and CDR2 SASEGT come from the germline V gene. This CDR3 comprises 12 residues. Before regulatory T cell sorting, thawed PBMCs rested overnight at 37°C in about 200 IU/ml IL-2. Overall study results and limits: The small number of patients limits these findings pending further validation.

Here immunoSEQ multiplex PCR was the method, and the copy in TCRdb shows in-frame clones only, minus some. Here the sample spans just under 65,000 clones, less than 98% being singletons. As to this clone: Its specificity is not known.

Source: Tregs from blood, taken before the transplant. The chain recombines TRBV6-1 with TRBJ2-7; D unclear. The TCR sequence derives from a human donor who received a combined kidney and bone marrow transplant. CDR3 nucleotide sequence: TGTGCCAGCAGGACCGCAGGCTACGAGCAGTACTTC. Translated: CASRTAGYEQYF.